This is a list of T cell receptor beta chains from one sample in a study of cytomegalovirus exposure and HLA in healthy donors. Using immunoSEQ multiplex PCR, the repertoire was profiled, and TCRdb retains in-frame clones only, with some absent. Its clone listing holds over 150,000 clones. The sample taken for sequencing was PBMCs. These receptors were collected from a boy younger than 18 in good health and CMV-seronegative. CDR3s include the opening cysteine and the closing phenylalanine or tryptophan. A D gene is named only where the DNA matches it firmly.

TRBV11-2	TRBD2	TRBJ2-2	CASSALAGGLSGTGELFF	TGTGCCAGCAGCGCTCTAGCGGGGGGGCTTTCGGGCACCGGGGAGCTGTTTTTT
TRBV13	TRBD1	TRBJ2-3	CASSSEGQGFTDTQYF	TGTGCCAGCAGCTCCGAGGGACAGGGCTTCACAGATACGCAGTATTTT
TRBV6-1	.	TRBJ2-7	CASSEAHRVYEQYF	TGTGCCAGCAGTGAAGCGCACAGGGTCTACGAGCAGTACTTC
TRBV23-1	.	TRBJ1-4	CASPQDTRSEKLFF	TGCGCCAGCCCCCAGGACACCAGGAGTGAAAAACTGTTTTTT
TRBV9	TRBD2	TRBJ2-3	CASSVATSGGPTDTQYF	TGTGCCAGCAGCGTAGCGACTAGCGGGGGGCCTACAGATACGCAGTATTTT
TRBV4-2	TRBD2	TRBJ2-7	CASSQATSGGTLHEQYF	TGTGCCAGCAGCCAAGCGACTAGCGGGGGGACATTACACGAGCAGTACTTC
TRBV7-2	.	TRBJ2-5	CASSFGETQYF	TGTGCCAGCAGCTTCGGGGAGACCCAGTACTTC
TRBV6-5	TRBD1	TRBJ1-4	CASSGGDRGNAKLFF	TGTGCCTCCTCCGGCGGGGACAGGGGTAATGCAAAACTGTTTTTT
TRBV11-3	TRBD2	TRBJ2-3	CASSLKGGGYDTQYF	TGTGCCAGCAGCTTAAAAGGCGGGGGGTACGATACGCAGTATTTT
TRBV5-1	.	TRBJ2-7	CASIDTPRSSMGEQYF	TGCGCCAGCATCGACACTCCGCGATCTAGCATGGGGGAGCAGTACTTC
TRBV27	TRBD2	TRBJ2-2	CASSLSGGTGELFF	TGTGCCAGCAGTTTAAGCGGGGGAACCGGGGAGCTGTTTTTT
TRBV2	.	TRBJ1-3	CASSVPGKYTIYF	TGTGCCAGCAGTGTTCCGGGAAAGTACACCATATATTTT
TRBV5-1	TRBD1	TRBJ1-1	CASSYDPGGGSTEAFF	TGCGCCAGCAGCTATGACCCAGGGGGTGGGTCCACTGAAGCTTTCTTT
TRBV30	.	TRBJ2-1	CAWSSWGPKTEQFF	TGTGCCTGGAGTAGCTGGGGGCCTAAAACCGAGCAGTTCTTC
TRBV5-4	.	TRBJ1-1	CASSLAGNTEAFF	TGTGCCAGCAGCTTGGCGGGGAACACTGAAGCTTTCTTT
TRBV19	TRBD2	TRBJ2-1	CASSGTSGYNEQFF	TGTGCCAGTAGTGGGACTAGCGGCTACAATGAGCAGTTCTTC
TRBV30	TRBD2	TRBJ2-7	CAWRTSGTYEQYF	TGTGCCTGGAGGACTAGCGGTACCTACGAGCAGTACTTC
TRBV11-2	.	TRBJ1-2	CASSSSVSLYGYTF	TGTGCCAGCAGCTCATCAGTATCGCTCTATGGCTACACCTTC
TRBV7-8	TRBD1	TRBJ2-5	CASSWDRASETQYF	TGTGCCAGCAGCTGGGACAGGGCATCAGAGACCCAGTACTTC
TRBV7-6	TRBD2	TRBJ2-4	CASTPYRTSGGGAKNIQYF	TGTGCCAGCACCCCTTACAGGACTAGCGGGGGGGGAGCCAAAAACATTCAGTACTTC
TRBV4-2	TRBD2	TRBJ2-6	CASSPRSGADFLEANVLTF	TGTGCCAGCAGCCCTAGAAGCGGGGCCGACTTTCTCGAGGCCAACGTCCTGACTTTC
TRBV5-6	.	TRBJ2-1	CASSLQQHYNEQFF	TGTGCCAGCAGCTTGCAACAGCACTACAATGAGCAGTTCTTC
TRBV5-5	.	TRBJ1-1	CASRHTNTEAFF	TGTGCCAGCAGACATACAAACACTGAAGCTTTCTTT
TRBV19	TRBD2	TRBJ2-3	CASSMGGARTDTQYF	TGTGCCAGTAGTATGGGAGGGGCTCGCACAGATACGCAGTATTTT
TRBV7-2	.	TRBJ2-1	CASSLVTRGSNEQFF	TGTGCCAGCAGCTTAGTGACCAGGGGAAGCAATGAGCAGTTCTTC
TRBV27	.	TRBJ2-1	CASSFSPSTYEQFF	TGTGCCAGCAGTTTCTCCCCATCTACCTATGAGCAGTTCTTC
TRBV11-2	.	TRBJ2-3	CASSLDGSTDTQYF	TGTGCCAGCAGCTTAGACGGGAGCACAGATACGCAGTATTTT
TRBV27	.	TRBJ2-7	CASSFARAYHEQYF	TGTGCCAGCAGTTTCGCCAGGGCCTACCACGAGCAGTACTTC
TRBV4-1	TRBD1	TRBJ2-3	CASSQSGTGLGDTQYF	TGCGCCAGCAGCCAATCCGGGACAGGGCTCGGAGATACGCAGTATTTT
TRBV6-1	TRBD2	TRBJ2-3	CASSETSGVPDTQYF	TGTGCCAGCAGTGAAACTAGCGGGGTCCCAGATACGCAGTATTTT
TRBV27	TRBD1	TRBJ2-7	CASSPGGQANYEQYF	TGTGCCAGCTCCCCCGGCGGACAGGCAAACTACGAGCAGTACTTC
TRBV11-1	TRBD2	TRBJ2-1	CASSFRRLGAAGVNNEQFF	TGTGCCAGCAGCTTTCGTAGATTGGGCGCAGCGGGGGTTAACAATGAGCAGTTCTTC
TRBV6-5	.	TRBJ1-2	CASKEGEIKSGYTF	TGTGCCAGCAAAGAAGGGGAAATTAAAAGTGGCTACACCTTC
TRBV6-5	.	TRBJ1-4	CASTQPRVNEKLFF	TGTGCCAGCACCCAACCCCGGGTTAATGAAAAACTGTTTTTT
TRBV2	.	TRBJ1-3	CASMQDSGNTIYF	TGTGCCAGCATGCAGGACTCTGGAAACACCATATATTTT
TRBV7-3	.	TRBJ1-3	CASSLTAGSGNTIYF	TGTGCCAGCAGCTTAACGGCGGGGTCTGGAAACACCATATATTTT
TRBV7-9	TRBD1	TRBJ1-6	CASSFLTGTANSYNSPLHF	TGTGCCAGCAGCTTTTTAACGGGGACAGCGAACTCCTATAATTCACCCCTCCACTTT
TRBV5-1	.	TRBJ1-2	CASSLGGSPNYGYTF	TGCGCCAGCAGCTTGGGGGGCAGTCCTAACTATGGCTACACCTTC
TRBV18	.	TRBJ1-4	CASSNGVLEKLFF	TGTGCCAGCTCAAACGGAGTCCTCGAAAAACTGTTTTTT
TRBV11-1	.	TRBJ2-7	CASSLDRGSPYEQYF	TGTGCCAGCAGCTTAGACCGGGGGTCCCCCTACGAGCAGTACTTC
TRBV4-1	TRBD1	TRBJ2-2	CASSFRQGRLPNTGELFF	TGCGCCAGCAGCTTTCGACAGGGGCGCCTCCCGAACACCGGGGAGCTGTTTTTT
TRBV2	TRBD1	TRBJ1-5	CASSGGTGVEPQHF	TGTGCCAGCAGTGGGGGGACAGGGGTCGAGCCCCAGCATTTT
TRBV6-1	TRBD1	TRBJ1-1	CASSDAAGLQGSLNTEAFF	TGTGCCAGCAGTGATGCGGCGGGTTTACAGGGGTCTCTGAACACTGAAGCTTTCTTT
TRBV2	.	TRBJ1-1	CASIFSNTEAFF	TGTGCCAGCATCTTTTCGAACACTGAAGCTTTCTTT
TRBV30	TRBD1	TRBJ2-1	CAWSVRGPGSYNEQFF	TGTGCCTGGAGTGTAAGGGGGCCAGGGTCCTACAATGAGCAGTTCTTC
TRBV30	.	TRBJ1-1	CAWSIMGRTEAFF	TGTGCCTGGAGTATTATGGGCCGCACTGAAGCTTTCTTT
TRBV29-1	TRBD2	TRBJ2-3	CSVKSRVGLAGGFSTDTQYF	TGCAGCGTCAAAAGCCGGGTCGGGCTAGCGGGGGGATTTAGCACAGATACGCAGTATTTT
TRBV14	TRBD1	TRBJ2-2	CASSRGTGPNGELFF	TGTGCCAGCAGCCGGGGGACAGGGCCGAACGGGGAGCTGTTTTTT
TRBV18	.	TRBJ1-6	CASASTGEGNSALHF	TGTGCCAGCGCCTCGACAGGTGAGGGAAATTCAGCCCTCCACTTT
TRBV5-1	TRBD1	TRBJ1-4	CASSLLGQGGEKLFF	TGCGCCAGCAGCTTGTTGGGACAGGGCGGGGAAAAACTGTTTTTT
TRBV7-6	.	TRBJ1-1	CASSLVPEGRTEAFF	TGTGCCAGCAGCTTAGTCCCGGAGGGTAGAACTGAAGCTTTCTTT
TRBV6-5	.	TRBJ1-1	CASSYSTGMNTEAFF	TGTGCCAGCAGTTACTCTACAGGTATGAACACTGAAGCTTTCTTT
TRBV30	.	TRBJ1-2	CAWSESGNYGYTF	TGTGCCTGGAGTGAGTCGGGAAACTATGGCTACACCTTC
TRBV6-5	TRBD1	TRBJ2-7	CASRLGQGEPSEQYF	TGTGCCAGCAGACTGGGACAGGGTGAGCCTAGCGAGCAGTACTTC
TRBV7-6	.	TRBJ1-3	CASSLARDLGDTGNTIYF	TGTGCCAGCAGCTTAGCGAGAGATTTAGGGGATACAGGAAACACCATATATTTT
TRBV5-1	TRBD2	TRBJ2-3	CASSFAPGGGATGTDTQYF	TGCGCCAGCAGCTTTGCTCCGGGCGGGGGGGCGACGGGCACAGATACGCAGTATTTT
TRBV30	TRBD1	TRBJ1-1	CAWTQGSLEAFF	TGTGCCTGGACACAGGGGTCGTTGGAGGCTTTCTTT
TRBV11-3	TRBD2	TRBJ2-3	CASSFRAKRGGGNTQYF	TGTGCCAGCAGCTTTAGGGCAAAGCGGGGGGGCGGAAATACGCAGTATTTT
TRBV7-2	.	TRBJ2-5	CASSLTKTTQETQYF	TGTGCCAGCAGCTTAACTAAAACTACCCAAGAGACCCAGTACTTC